Shown below are 8 T cell receptor beta chains from a single sample sequenced in a study of PD-1 blockade in classical Hodgkin lymphoma. Only in-frame clones appear in the TCRdb table, and some are missing; sequencing was by immunoSEQ multiplex PCR. There are about 110,000 clones in the sample; 89% occur only once, and nearly 20% lies in the top ten. Relapses following autologous stem cell transplantation were seen in all patients, with brentuximab vedotin exposure varying. The input for sequencing was peripheral blood mononuclear cells (PBMCs), taken before the second cycle of nivolumab. These receptors were collected from a human donor with classical Hodgkin lymphoma.

The chain links TRBV11-2 to TRBJ2-7, with D perhaps TRBD2 (5 bases). In germline, CDR1 is SGHAT, CDR2 FQNNGV. This CDR3 has 14 residues. The ends were cut back, 3 bases at V and 0 bases at J, with 9 bases in the middle. The CDR3 nucleotides read TGTGCCAGCAGCTTCGGAGCGGTCTCCTACGAGCAGTACTTC. Protein: CASSFGAVSYEQYF.

Notes on this clone: This sample includes further DNA sequences coding for the same CDR3. The chain recombines TRBV6-1 with TRBJ2-2, with D maybe TRBD1 (5 bases). The CDR3 length is 12 residues. Germline values: CDR1 MNHNS, CDR2 SASEGT. V lost 6 bases, J lost 5 bases, and 7 bases lay in between. For the CDR3, the DNA is TGTGCCAGCAGGCAGGGTACCGGGGAGCTGTTTTTT. This sequence encodes CASRQGTGELFF.

V gene TRBV27 combines with J gene TRBJ2-1; D may be TRBD2 (5 bases). The V end lost 0 bases, the J end lost 9 bases, and 12 bases lay between the germline ends. The germline CDR1 and CDR2 sequences are MNHEY and SMNVEV (reference sequence). This CDR3 comprises 14 residues. Here the CDR3 reads CASSLSILAVEQFF. CDR3 sequence (DNA): TGTGCCAGCAGTTTATCGATCCTAGCTGTTGAGCAGTTCTTC.

The chain is built from TRBV6-6 and TRBJ2-3; perhaps TRBD2 as D (5 bases). The CDR3 consists of 15 residues. The ends were cut back, 2 bases at V and 0 bases at J, with 9 bases in the middle. Germline V CDR1 and CDR2: MNHNY, SVGAGI (reference sequence). CDR3 region: CASSYPRTSTDTQYF. The CDR3 region has the DNA TGTGCCAGCAGTTACCCCAGGACTAGCACAGATACGCAGTATTTT.

The rearrangement links TRBV19 to TRBJ1-2, with TRBD1 matching over 8 bases. There are 14 residues in the CDR3. Germline CDR1 LNHDA, CDR2 SQIVND (reference sequence). V shed 4 bases, J shed 5 bases, and the junction held 6 bases outside the gene matches. CDR3 region: CASSTGTGLYGYTF. The CDR3 DNA reads as TGTGCCAGTAGTACCGGGACAGGCCTTTATGGCTACACCTTC. The variable domain in full, with the rest retrieved from reference TRBV19 and TRBJ1-2, is DGGITQSPKYLFRKEGQNVTLSCEQNLNHDAMYWYRQDPGQGLRLIYYSQIVNDFQKGDIAEGYSVSREKKESFPLTVTSAQKNPTAFYLCASSTGTGLYGYTFGSGTRLTVV.

This chain joins TRBV2 and TRBJ2-2; no definite D call. This CDR3 spans 11 amino acids. In germline, CDR1 is SNHLY, CDR2 FYNNEI. Trimming pared 10 bases from V and 8 bases from J, leaving 11 bases between. The CDR3, as DNA: TGTGCCACCCGTTTCAAAGGGGAGCTGTTTTTT. It yields the protein CATRFKGELFF.

V and J are TRBV11-1 and TRBJ2-2, with 10 bases identical to TRBD2. CDR1 is SGHAT and CDR2 is FQDESV in the germline V gene (reference sequence). The CDR3 consists of 15 residues. After removal of 3 bases from V and 4 bases from J, the junction contained 2 bases not matched to a gene. The CDR3 spells CASSLASGGTGELFF. The CDR3 nucleotides are TGTGCCAGCAGCTTGGCTAGCGGGGGCACCGGGGAGCTGTTTTTT.

The chain combines TRBV6-6 with TRBJ1-4; 7 bases align to TRBD1. The CDR3 has 14 amino acids. V shed 5 bases and J 8 bases; nucleotides not matched to a gene: 8. Germline V lookup: CDR1 MNHNY, CDR2 SVGAGI (reference sequence). CDR3 nucleotides: TGTGCCAGCAGTCACAGGGGTCAGAGGGAAAAACTGTTTTTT. Amino acids: CASSHRGQREKLFF.